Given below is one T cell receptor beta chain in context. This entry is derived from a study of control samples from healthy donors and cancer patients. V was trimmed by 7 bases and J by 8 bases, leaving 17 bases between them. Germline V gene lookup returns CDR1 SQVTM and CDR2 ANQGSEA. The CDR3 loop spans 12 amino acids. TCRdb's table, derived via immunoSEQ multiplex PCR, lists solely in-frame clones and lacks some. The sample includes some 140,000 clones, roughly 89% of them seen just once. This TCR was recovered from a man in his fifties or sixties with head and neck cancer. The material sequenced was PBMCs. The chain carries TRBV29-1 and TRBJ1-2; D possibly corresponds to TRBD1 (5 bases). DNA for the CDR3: TGCAGCGCTGGGGGTTGGGCGGTAGGCTACACCTTC. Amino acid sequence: CSAGGWAVGYTF.